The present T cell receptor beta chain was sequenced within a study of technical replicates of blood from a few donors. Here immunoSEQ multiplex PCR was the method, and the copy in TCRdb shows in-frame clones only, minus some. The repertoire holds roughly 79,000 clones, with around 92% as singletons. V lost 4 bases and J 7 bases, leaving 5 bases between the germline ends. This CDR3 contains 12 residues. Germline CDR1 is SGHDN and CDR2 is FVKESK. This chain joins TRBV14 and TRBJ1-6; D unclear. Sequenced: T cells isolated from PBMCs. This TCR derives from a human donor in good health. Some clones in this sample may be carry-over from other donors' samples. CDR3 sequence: CASSRLNSPLHF. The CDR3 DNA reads TGTGCCAGCAGCCGTTTAAATTCACCCCTCCACTTT. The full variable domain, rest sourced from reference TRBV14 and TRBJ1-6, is EAGVTQFPSHSVIEKGQTVTLRCDPISGHDNLYWYRRVMGKEIKFLLHFVKESKQDESGMPNNRFLAERTGGTYSTLKVQPAELEDSGVYFCASSRLNSPLHFGNGTRLTVT.